The 14 T cell receptor beta chains below come from one sample, sequenced in a study of blood T cell repertoires in COVID-19. This table comes from immunoSEQ multiplex PCR, and its TCRdb copy is limited to in-frame clones, with some not included. The profile shows 200,000 to 250,000 clones, roughly 90% of them singletons. Sequenced: peripheral blood. These receptor sequences come from a woman between 50 and 59 years old with acute or convalescent COVID-19.

The rearrangement joins TRBV27 to TRBJ1-5; the D is unclear. CDR3 size: 10 residues. V lost 8 bases to trimming and J lost 5 bases, with 4 bases between them. Germline loops: CDR1 MNHEY, CDR2 SMNVEV (reference sequence). The CDR3 spells CASGHQPQHF. Here the CDR3 DNA reads TGTGCCAGCGGCCATCAGCCCCAGCATTTT.

This clone has a single count. The J gene is TRBJ1-5, the V gene TRBV4-3; a weak D match, TRBD1 (5 bases). Trimming pared 1 base from V and 5 bases from J, leaving 12 bases between. The germline CDR1 and CDR2 sequences are LGHNA and YSLEER. The CDR3 totals 15 residues. CDR3 amino acids: CASSQADSIDQPQHF. In DNA, the CDR3 is TGCGCCAGCAGCCAAGCCGACAGTATCGATCAGCCCCAGCATTTT.

The chain is built from TRBV5-1 and TRBJ2-1, with 9 bases fitting TRBD1. Looked up from germline, CDR1 is SGHRS and CDR2 is YFSETQ. There are 14 residues in the CDR3. V dropped 3 bases and J dropped 6; count of bases not matched to a gene: 4. The CDR3 coding sequence is TGCGCCAGCAGCTCTGGACAGGGGACCAATGAGCAGTTCTTC. Residues: CASSSGQGTNEQFF. The full variable domain, its missing parts supplied by reference TRBV5-1 and TRBJ2-1, is KAGVTQTPRYLIKTRGQQVTLSCSPISGHRSVSWYQQTPGQGLQFLFEYFSETQRNKGNFPGRFSGRQFSNSRSEMNVSTLELGDSALYLCASSSGQGTNEQFFGPGTRLTVL.

To note about this clone: The junction departs from the called germline gene at one end, perhaps through a read error. This sequence joins TRBV19 and TRBJ2-7; D possibly corresponds to TRBD1 (5 bases). From germline, CDR1 is LNHDA and CDR2 SQIVND (reference sequence). The CDR3 runs 14 residues. CDR3 bases: TGTGCCAGTATTATAGGGGCTCCGGACTACGAGCAGTACTTC. This codes for CASIIGAPDYEQYF. Supplemented by reference TRBV19 and TRBJ2-7, the full variable domain reads DGGITQSPKYLFRKEGQNVTLSCEQNLNHDAMYWYRQDPGQGLRLIYYSQIVNDFQKGDIAEGYSVSREKKESFPLTVTSAQKNPTAFYLCASIIGAPDYEQYFGPGTRLTVT.

For this clone: This sample also contains other DNA sequences that code for the same CDR3. The chain combines TRBV6-2 or TRBV6-3 with TRBJ1-5; D perhaps matches TRBD1 (6 bases). The CDR3 contains 14 residues. V was clipped by 6 bases and J by 6 bases, with 15 bases between them. Germline-derived CDR1 and CDR2 are MNHEY and SVGEGT. The CDR3 bases are TGTGCCAGCAGCCTAACAGGGAAAGGTCAGCCCCAGCATTTT. This encodes CASSLTGKGQPQHF.

The chain couples TRBV7-2 to TRBJ2-7; 9 positions agree with TRBD2. Germline CDR1 is SGHTA and CDR2 is FQGNSA. V shed 5 bases, J shed 3 bases, and the junction held 8 bases outside the gene matches. The CDR3 runs to 15 residues. Here the CDR3 DNA reads TGTGCCAGCAGCCAGATTAGCGGGAGCCACTACGAGCAGTACTTC. It encodes CASSQISGSHYEQYF.

This chain joins TRBV29-1 and TRBJ1-3; 7 nucleotides align to TRBD1. The CDR3 has 13 residues. V trimming: 7 bases; J trimming: 3 bases; junction bases outside the gene matches: 6. CDR1 and CDR2 (germline): SQVTM, ANQGSEA. The CDR3 DNA sequence: TGCAGCGCCAGGACAGGAGGTGGAAACACCATATATTTT. It specifies CSARTGGGNTIYF.

The V gene is TRBV6-6, the J gene TRBJ2-1; 14 positions agree with TRBD2. This CDR3 comprises 15 residues. Trimming at V came to 6 bases and at J to 7 bases, leaving 5 bases not matched to a gene. Germline V gene sequence: CDR1 MNHNY, CDR2 SVGAGI (reference sequence). CDR3 region: CASRPGLAGENEQFF. The CDR3 DNA reads as TGTGCCAGCAGGCCGGGACTAGCGGGAGAGAATGAGCAGTTCTTC.

This chain connects TRBV9 to TRBJ1-3; D unclear. Germline CDR1 reads SGDLS; CDR2 reads YYNGEE. Trimming stripped 0 bases from V and 0 bases from J, with 4 bases between. The CDR3 spans 14 residues. CDR3 sequence (DNA): TGTGCCAGCAGCGTAGACAGCTCTGGAAACACCATATATTTT. Residues: CASSVDSSGNTIYF.

The rearrangement joins TRBV9 to TRBJ1-6, with D hard to call. This CDR3 is 15 amino acids long. CDR1 and CDR2 (germline): SGDLS, YYNGEE. Trimming shortened V by 3 bases and J by 9 bases, and 16 bases separated the two germline ends. CDR3 bases: TGTGCCAGCAGCGCGGACTCCTACCCCACTTCACCCCTCCACTTT. Encoded protein: CASSADSYPTSPLHF. The full variable domain, rest sourced from reference TRBV9 and TRBJ1-6, is DSGVTQTPKHLITATGQRVTLRCSPRSGDLSVYWYQQSLDQGLQFLIQYYNGEERAKGNILERFSAQQFPDLHSELNLSSLELGDSALYFCASSADSYPTSPLHFGNGTRLTVT.

The chain uses TRBV5-4 and TRBJ2-5; D ambiguous. V dropped 1 base and J dropped 2 bases, with 3 bases sitting between them. The germline V gene has CDR1 SGHNT and CDR2 YYREEE (reference sequence). The CDR3 has 12 amino acids. CDR3 loop: CASSLLQETQYF. The CDR3 coding sequence is TGTGCCAGCAGCTTGCTTCAAGAGACCCAGTACTTC.

V usage is TRBV4-1 and J usage is TRBJ1-3, with TRBD1 as a possible D gene (6 bases). The germline CDR1 and CDR2 sequences are MGHRA and YSYEKL. The CDR3 spans 14 residues. Trimming took 2 bases from V and 6 from J, leaving 11 bases between them. CDR3 in DNA: TGCGCCAGCAGCCAATCAGGGGCGATAAACACCATATATTTT. Its translation: CASSQSGAINTIYF.

This clone was seen a handful of times. This chain uses TRBV19 with TRBJ1-2, with unresolved D. The CDR3 is 12 residues long. With 4 bases removed from V and 2 bases from J, the gap between germline ends came to 5 bases. Germline CDR1 is LNHDA and CDR2 is SQIVND (reference sequence). CDR3 nucleotides: TGTGCCAGTAGTAGGCAGAACTATGGCTACACCTTC. Translating it yields CASSRQNYGYTF.

The V gene is TRBV9, the J gene TRBJ1-4, with D perhaps matching TRBD1 (6 bases). The germline V gene has CDR1 SGDLS and CDR2 YYNGEE. The germline V and J ends were trimmed by 4 bases and 4 bases, with 11 bases remaining between them. The CDR3 contains 14 residues. CDR3 amino acids: CASSTDSLNEKLFF. The CDR3 DNA follows: TGTGCCAGCAGCACGGACAGCCTTAATGAAAAACTGTTTTTT.